This T cell receptor beta chain was sequenced during a study of cytomegalovirus exposure and HLA in healthy donors. Study-wide findings and caveats: It was assumed in the presence/absence analyses that sequencing depth was roughly uniform across donors. The listing of fewer than 200 TCR beta chains classed them as cytomegalovirus-associated. Among donors in an Asian-associated ancestry cluster, a later analysis reportedly found fewer N-insertions than the roughly 680-donor mean.

The V end was cut by 6 bases, the J end by 1 base, with 13 bases between. This CDR3 comprises 15 residues. CDR1 and CDR2 from the germline V gene are ENHRY and SYGVKD. Researchers ran the PCR with 60 Vbeta and 13 Jbeta primers. How the authors handled the data: Unique TCR beta chains numbered about 72 million in a later analysis, with roughly 11 million shared. The protocol was immunoSEQ multiplex PCR, while the TCRdb copy is restricted to in-frame clones and leaves out a portion. That table gives V, J and clone size, and the DNA gave D and trimming. This table has under 150,000 clones, about 74% appearing once. A remark on this clone: No antigen is known for it.

The gene calls are TRBV10-3 and TRBJ2-1; D possibly corresponds to TRBD2 (6 bases). This TCR was sampled from a man under 40 in good health and CMV-seronegative. The sample consisted of PBMCs. The CDR3 bases are TGTGCCATCAGCGGTTACGCGGGGTCCTACAATGAGCAGTTCTTC. This encodes CAISGYAGSYNEQFF.